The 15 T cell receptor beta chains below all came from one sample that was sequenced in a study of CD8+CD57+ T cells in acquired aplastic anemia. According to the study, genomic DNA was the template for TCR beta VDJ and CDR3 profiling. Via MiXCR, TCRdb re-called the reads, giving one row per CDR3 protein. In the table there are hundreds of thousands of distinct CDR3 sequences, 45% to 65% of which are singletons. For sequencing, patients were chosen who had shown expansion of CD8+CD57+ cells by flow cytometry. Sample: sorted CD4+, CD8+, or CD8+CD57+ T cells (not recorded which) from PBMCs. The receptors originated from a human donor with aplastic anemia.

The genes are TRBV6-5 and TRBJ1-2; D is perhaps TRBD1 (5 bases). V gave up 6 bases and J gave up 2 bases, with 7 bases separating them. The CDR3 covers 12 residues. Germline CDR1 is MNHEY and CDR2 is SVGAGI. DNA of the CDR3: TGTGCCAGCAGGGGGGGGAACTATGGCTACACCTTC. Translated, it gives CASRGGNYGYTF.

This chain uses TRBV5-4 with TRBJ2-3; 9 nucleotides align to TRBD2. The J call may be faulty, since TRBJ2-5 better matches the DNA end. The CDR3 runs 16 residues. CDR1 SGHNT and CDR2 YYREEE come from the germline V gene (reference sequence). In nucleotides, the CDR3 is TGTGCCAGCAGCTCACCTACTAGCGGGTTGGGGATGACCCAGTACTTC. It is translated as CASSSPTSGLGMTQYF.

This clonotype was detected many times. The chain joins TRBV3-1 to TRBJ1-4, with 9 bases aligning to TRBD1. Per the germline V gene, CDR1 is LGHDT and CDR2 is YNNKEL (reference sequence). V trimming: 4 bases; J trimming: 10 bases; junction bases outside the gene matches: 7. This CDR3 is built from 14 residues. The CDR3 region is CASSLGQGLGKLFF. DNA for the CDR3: TGTGCCAGCAGCCTGGGACAGGGATTAGGAAAACTGTTTTTT.

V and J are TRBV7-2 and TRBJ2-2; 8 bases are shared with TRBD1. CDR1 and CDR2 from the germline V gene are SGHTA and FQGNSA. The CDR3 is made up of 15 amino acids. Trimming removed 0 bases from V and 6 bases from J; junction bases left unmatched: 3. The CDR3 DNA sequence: TGTGCCAGCAGCTTAGCCGGACAGGGATCCGGGGAGCTGTTTTTT. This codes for CASSLAGQGSGELFF.

The CDR3 spells CASSVGTAARETQYF. CDR3 in DNA: TGTGCCAGCAGCGTAGGAACAGCAGCAAGAGAGACCCAGTACTTC. The rearrangement links TRBV9 to TRBJ2-5; no definite D call. CDR1 and CDR2 from the germline V gene are SGDLS and YYNGEE. V dropped 0 bases and J dropped 4 bases, with 13 bases sitting between them. This CDR3 is built from 15 residues.

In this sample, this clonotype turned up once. The CDR3 region has the DNA TGTGCCAGCAGTGAAGGGCGGGAAGAGACCCAGTACTTC. Its protein product is CASSEGREETQYF. The chain recombines TRBV7-2 with TRBJ2-5; D may be TRBD2 (5 bases). CDR1 is SGHTA and CDR2 is FQGNSA in the germline V gene. Trimming took 6 bases from V and 3 from J, leaving 11 bases between them. The CDR3 runs 13 residues.

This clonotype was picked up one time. CDR3 region: CSVESVGGQFF. The CDR3 DNA reads as TGCAGCGTTGAATCTGTCGGGGGGCAGTTCTTC. This sequence joins TRBV29-1 and TRBJ2-1; D perhaps matches TRBD2 (6 bases). CDR1 SQVTM and CDR2 ANQGSEA come from the germline V gene. Trimming left V 2 bases short and J 12 bases short, with 11 bases between. The CDR3 has 11 amino acids.

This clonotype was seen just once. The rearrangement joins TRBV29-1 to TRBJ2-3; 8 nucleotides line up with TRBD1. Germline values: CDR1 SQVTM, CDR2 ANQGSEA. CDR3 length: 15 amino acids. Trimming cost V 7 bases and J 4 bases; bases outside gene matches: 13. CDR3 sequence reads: CSAVYGQGRADTQYF. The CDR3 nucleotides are TGCAGCGCCGTATACGGACAGGGAAGAGCAGATACGCAGTATTTT.

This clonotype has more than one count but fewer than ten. The CDR3 DNA reads as TGTGCCAGCAGCTTAGGGGGGGGACAGGGGGTCGGGGAGCAGTACTTC. Its translation is CASSLGGGQGVGEQYF. V is TRBV7-6 and J is TRBJ2-7, with TRBD1 matching over 11 bases. The CDR3 totals 16 residues. V shed 1 base and J 7 bases; nucleotides not matched to a gene: 9. CDR1 and CDR2 (germline): SGHVS, FNYEAQ. The variable domain in full, completed from reference TRBV7-6 and TRBJ2-7, reads GAGVSQSPRYKVTKRGQDVALRCDPISGHVSLYWYRQALGQGPEFLTYFNYEAQQDKSGLPNDRFSAERPEGSISTLTIQRTEQRDSAMYRCASSLGGGQGVGEQYFGPGTRLTVT.

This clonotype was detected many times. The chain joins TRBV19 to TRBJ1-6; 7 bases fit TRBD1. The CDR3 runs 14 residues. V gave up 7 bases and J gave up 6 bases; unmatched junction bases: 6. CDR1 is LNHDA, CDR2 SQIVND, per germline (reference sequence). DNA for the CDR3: TGTGCCAGTACCCCGGGACAGTTTAATTCACCCCTCCACTTT. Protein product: CASTPGQFNSPLHF.

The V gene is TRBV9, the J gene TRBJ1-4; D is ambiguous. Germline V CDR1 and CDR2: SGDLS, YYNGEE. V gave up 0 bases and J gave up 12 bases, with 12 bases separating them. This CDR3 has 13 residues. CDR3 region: CASSVAKGTELFF. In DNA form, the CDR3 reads TGTGCCAGCAGCGTAGCGAAGGGAACAGAACTGTTTTTT.

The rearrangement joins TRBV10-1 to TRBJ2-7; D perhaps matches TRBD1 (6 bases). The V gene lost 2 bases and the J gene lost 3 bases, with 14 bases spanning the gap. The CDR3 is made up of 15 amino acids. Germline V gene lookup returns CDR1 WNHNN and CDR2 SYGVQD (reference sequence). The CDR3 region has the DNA TGCGCCAGCAGTGAGCACCGGGACACGATCTACGAGCAGTACTTC. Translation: CASSEHRDTIYEQYF.

This CDR3 reads CASSGGKSYEQYF. CDR3 in DNA: TGTGCCAGCAGCGGAGGGAAGTCCTACGAGCAGTACTTC. The rearrangement uses TRBV11-1 and TRBJ2-7; D might be TRBD2 (6 bases). CDR1 is SGHAT, CDR2 FQDESV, per germline (reference sequence). Trimming took off 5 bases at V and 1 base at J, with 9 bases between the two ends. The CDR3 runs to 13 residues.

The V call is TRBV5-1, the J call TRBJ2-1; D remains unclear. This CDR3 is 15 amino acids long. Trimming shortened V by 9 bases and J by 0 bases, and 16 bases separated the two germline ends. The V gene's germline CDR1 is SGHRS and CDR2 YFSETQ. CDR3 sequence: CATPPPFYSYNEQFF. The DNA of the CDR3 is TGCGCCACTCCACCCCCCTTCTACTCCTACAATGAGCAGTTCTTC.

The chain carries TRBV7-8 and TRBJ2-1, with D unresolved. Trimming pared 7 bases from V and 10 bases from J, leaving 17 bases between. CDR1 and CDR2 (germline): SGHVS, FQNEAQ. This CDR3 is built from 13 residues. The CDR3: CASKFDPGGEQFF. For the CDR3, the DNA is TGTGCCAGCAAGTTCGACCCGGGTGGGGAGCAGTTCTTC.